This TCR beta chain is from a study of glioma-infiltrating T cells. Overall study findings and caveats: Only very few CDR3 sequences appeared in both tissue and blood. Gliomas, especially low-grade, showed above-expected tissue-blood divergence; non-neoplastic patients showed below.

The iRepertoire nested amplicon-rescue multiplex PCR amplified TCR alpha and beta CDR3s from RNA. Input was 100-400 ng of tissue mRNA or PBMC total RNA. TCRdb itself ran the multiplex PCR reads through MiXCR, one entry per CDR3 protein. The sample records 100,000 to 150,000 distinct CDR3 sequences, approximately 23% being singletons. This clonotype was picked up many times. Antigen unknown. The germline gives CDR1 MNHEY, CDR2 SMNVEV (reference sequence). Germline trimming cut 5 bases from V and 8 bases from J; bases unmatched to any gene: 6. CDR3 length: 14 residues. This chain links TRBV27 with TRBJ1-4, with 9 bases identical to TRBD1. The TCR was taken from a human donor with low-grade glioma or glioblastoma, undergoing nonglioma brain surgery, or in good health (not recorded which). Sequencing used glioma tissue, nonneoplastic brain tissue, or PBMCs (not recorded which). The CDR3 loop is CASSTTGGAEKLFF. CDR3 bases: TGTGCCAGCAGTACCACAGGGGGCGCGGAAAAACTGTTTTTT.